A single T cell receptor (beta chain) is shown here with its context. Its target is unknown. V was clipped by 3 bases and J by 1 base; unmatched bases: 10. Germline CDR1 is SEHNR and CDR2 is FQNEAQ (reference sequence). This CDR3 spans 18 amino acids. Primers: 60 Vbeta forward and 13 Jbeta reverse. Profiled with immunoSEQ multiplex PCR; TCRdb holds only in-frame clones, not every one. The profile shows about 160,000 clones, about two thirds of them singletons. This record comes from a study of cytomegalovirus exposure and HLA in healthy donors. Overall study findings and caveats: Productive status was seen about 90% or about 30% of the time for most TCR beta V segments in an earlier analysis.

The TCR comes from a woman in her 30s in good health and CMV-seronegative. Source material: PBMCs. The rearrangement links TRBV7-9 to TRBJ1-1, with TRBD1 matching over 11 bases. The CDR3 region has the DNA TGTGCCAGCAGCTTCTACCGGGGACAGGGGGTCGGGAACACTGAAGCTTTCTTT. Protein product: CASSFYRGQGVGNTEAFF.